The rows below give T cell receptor beta chains drawn from one sample of a study of cytomegalovirus exposure and HLA in healthy donors. The method was immunoSEQ multiplex PCR; TCRdb's version includes in-frame clones alone and lacks a portion of them. The sample contains 120,000 or so clones, 79% of which appear only once. The specimen was PBMCs. The receptors stem from a man aged 18 to 29 in good health and CMV-seronegative. Both conserved end residues are part of each CDR3. D genes are given only for firm matches. For some rows the clone size is stated as once, few or many, or as a class when expanded; others skip it.

v_call d_call cdr3_length clone_size cdr3_aa
TRBV27 TRBD2 13 NA CASRAGGYNEQFF
TRBV15 TRBD1 15 NA CATSRTGNSNQPQHF
TRBV5-5 NA 15 NA CASSLVQRSSTEAFF
TRBV2 TRBD1 16 NA CASQAQPGGSGNTIYF
TRBV6-5 TRBD1 15 NA CASCRTRTGGQPQHF
TRBV12-2 NA 21 NA CASRFTTGHRKKEEAKNIQYF
TRBV28 NA 13 few CASRVGGAYEQYF
TRBV5-5 NA 14 NA CASSLLQGDQPQHF
TRBV6-6 TRBD2 15 NA CASISGASSYNEQFF
TRBV5-4 TRBD1 15 NA CASSLSGGRGSVYTF
TRBV19 NA 13 once CASSPALGYEQYF
TRBV7-8 TRBD1 16 once CASSSPGTGLTRGAFF
TRBV5-6 NA 16 NA CASSLDVGQMNTEAFF
TRBV2 NA 15 NA CASSPKWRSEETQYF
TRBV7-9 NA 14 NA CASSIGSQPDTQYF
TRBV9 NA 14 NA CASSVSDSPYEQYF
TRBV14 NA 12 NA CASSQVIYEQYF
TRBV6-4 TRBD2 16 NA CASSDSGLAGINEQFF
TRBV7-9 NA 15 NA CASSPAVGGKNIQYF
TRBV6-4 NA 14 NA CASSDTKTGNEQFF
TRBV11-3 TRBD2 15 NA CASSKRESSYNEQFF
TRBV7-2 NA 15 once CASSFPTGTNYGYTF
TRBV11-2 TRBD2 15 NA CASSESSGGQETQYF
TRBV7-9 TRBD1 18 NA CASSLLQFGGGMNTEAFF
TRBV6-5 NA 13 few CASRPQKNTEAFF
TRBV7-2 TRBD1 14 NA CASSYRTGPHEQFF
TRBV18 TRBD2 17 NA CASSPPNGRAITGELFF
TRBV7-8 NA 18 NA CASIKARVTGANQETQYF
TRBV29-1 NA 12 NA CSVEGPQETQYF
TRBV25-1 TRBD2 14 NA CASQGLAHQETQYF
TRBV19 TRBD2 17 NA CASSLLGLAGGVNEQFF
TRBV9 NA 16 NA CASSVERRPSGNTIYF
TRBV10-1 TRBD2 16 NA CASSSGTSLKYNEQFF
TRBV7-4 TRBD2 14 NA CASKDPREGREQFF